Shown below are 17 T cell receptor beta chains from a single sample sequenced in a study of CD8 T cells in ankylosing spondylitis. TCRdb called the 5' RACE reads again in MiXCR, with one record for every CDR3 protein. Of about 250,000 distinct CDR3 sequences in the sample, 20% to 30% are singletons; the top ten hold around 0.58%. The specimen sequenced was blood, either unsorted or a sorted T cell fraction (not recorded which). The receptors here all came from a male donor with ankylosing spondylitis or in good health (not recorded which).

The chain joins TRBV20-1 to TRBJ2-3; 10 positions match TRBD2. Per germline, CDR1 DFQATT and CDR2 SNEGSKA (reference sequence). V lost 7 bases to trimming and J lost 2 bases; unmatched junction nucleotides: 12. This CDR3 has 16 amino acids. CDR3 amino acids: CSGAGASGGPTDTQYF. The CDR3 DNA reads TGCAGTGGCGCAGGGGCTAGCGGGGGCCCCACAGATACGCAGTATTTT.

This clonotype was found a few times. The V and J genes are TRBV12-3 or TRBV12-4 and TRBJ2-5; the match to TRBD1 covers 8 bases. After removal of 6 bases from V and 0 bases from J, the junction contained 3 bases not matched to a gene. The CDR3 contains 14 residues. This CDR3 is CASSEDRDQETQYF. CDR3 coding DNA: TGTGCCAGCAGCGAGGACAGGGACCAAGAGACCCAGTACTTC.

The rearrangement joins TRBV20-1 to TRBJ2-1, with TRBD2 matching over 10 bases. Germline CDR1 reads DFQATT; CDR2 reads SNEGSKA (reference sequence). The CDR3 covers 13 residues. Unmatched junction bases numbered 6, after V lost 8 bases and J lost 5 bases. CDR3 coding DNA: TGCAGTCCGAGGACTAGCGGCAACAATGAGCAGTTCTTC. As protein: CSPRTSGNNEQFF.

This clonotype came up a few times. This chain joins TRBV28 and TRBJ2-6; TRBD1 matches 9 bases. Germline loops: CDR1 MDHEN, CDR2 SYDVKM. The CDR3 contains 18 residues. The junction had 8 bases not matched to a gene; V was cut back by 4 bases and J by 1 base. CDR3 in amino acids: CASSWTGVSRSGANVLTF. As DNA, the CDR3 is TGTGCCAGCAGTTGGACAGGGGTGAGCAGGTCTGGGGCCAACGTCCTGACTTTC.

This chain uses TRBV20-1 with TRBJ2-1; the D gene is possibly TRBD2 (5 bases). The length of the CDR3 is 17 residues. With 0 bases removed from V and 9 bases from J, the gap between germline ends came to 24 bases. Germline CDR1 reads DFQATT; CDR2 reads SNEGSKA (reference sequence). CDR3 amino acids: CSARDLRGKGESGEQFF. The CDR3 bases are TGCAGTGCTAGAGATCTGCGAGGGAAGGGTGAATCTGGTGAGCAGTTCTTC.

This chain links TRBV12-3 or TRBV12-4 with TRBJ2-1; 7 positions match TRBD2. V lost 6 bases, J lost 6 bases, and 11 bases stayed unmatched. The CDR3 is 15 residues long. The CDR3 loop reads CASRTRVGRANEQFF. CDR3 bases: TGTGCCAGCAGGACCAGGGTTGGGAGGGCCAATGAGCAGTTCTTC.

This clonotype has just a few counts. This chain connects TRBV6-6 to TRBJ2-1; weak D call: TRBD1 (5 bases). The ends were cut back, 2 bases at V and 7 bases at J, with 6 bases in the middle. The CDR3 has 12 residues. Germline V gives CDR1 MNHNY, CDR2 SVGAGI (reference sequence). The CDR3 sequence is CASSYGANEQFF. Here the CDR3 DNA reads TGTGCCAGCAGTTACGGGGCGAATGAGCAGTTCTTC.

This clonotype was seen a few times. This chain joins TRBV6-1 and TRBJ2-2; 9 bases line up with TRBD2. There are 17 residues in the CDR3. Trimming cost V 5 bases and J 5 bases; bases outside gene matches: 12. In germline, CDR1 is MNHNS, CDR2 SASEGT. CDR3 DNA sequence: TGTGCCAGCAGTAAGACGGGAGCGGGGGGACTTACCGGGGAGCTGTTTTTT. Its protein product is CASSKTGAGGLTGELFF.

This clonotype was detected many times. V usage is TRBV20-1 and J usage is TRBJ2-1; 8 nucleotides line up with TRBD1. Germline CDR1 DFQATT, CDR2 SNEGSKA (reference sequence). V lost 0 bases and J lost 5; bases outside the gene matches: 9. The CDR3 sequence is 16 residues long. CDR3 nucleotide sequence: TGCAGTGCTAGAGATATGGGCAGGGGGCTGAACAATGAGCAGTTCTTC. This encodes CSARDMGRGLNNEQFF.

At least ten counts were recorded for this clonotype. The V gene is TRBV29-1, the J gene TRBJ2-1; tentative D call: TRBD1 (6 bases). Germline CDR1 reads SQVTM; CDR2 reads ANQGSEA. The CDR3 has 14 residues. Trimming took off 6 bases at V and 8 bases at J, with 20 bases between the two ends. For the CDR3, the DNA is TGCAGCGTGTCAGGGGACACCGGGGCTGATGAGCAGTTCTTC. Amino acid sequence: CSVSGDTGADEQFF.

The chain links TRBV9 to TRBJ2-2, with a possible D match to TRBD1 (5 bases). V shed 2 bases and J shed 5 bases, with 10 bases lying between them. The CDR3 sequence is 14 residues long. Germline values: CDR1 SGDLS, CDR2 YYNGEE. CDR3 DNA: TGTGCCAGCAGCGTCGATGGGGCGACCGGGGAGCTGTTTTTT. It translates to CASSVDGATGELFF.

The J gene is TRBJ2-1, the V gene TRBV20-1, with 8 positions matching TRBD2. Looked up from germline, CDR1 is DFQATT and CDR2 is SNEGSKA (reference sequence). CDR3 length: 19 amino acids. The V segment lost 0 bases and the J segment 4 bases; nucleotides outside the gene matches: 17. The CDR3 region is CSARDLPGGAMRTYNEQFF. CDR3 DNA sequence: TGCAGTGCTAGAGATCTGCCCGGGGGGGCTATGAGGACTTACAATGAGCAGTTCTTC.

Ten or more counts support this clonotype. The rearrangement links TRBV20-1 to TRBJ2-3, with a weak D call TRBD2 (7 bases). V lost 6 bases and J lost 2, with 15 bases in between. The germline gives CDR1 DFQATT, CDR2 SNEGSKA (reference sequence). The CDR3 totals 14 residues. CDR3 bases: TGCAGTGCCAGCCCGGGGGGCCTCACAGATACGCAGTATTTT. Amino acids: CSASPGGLTDTQYF.

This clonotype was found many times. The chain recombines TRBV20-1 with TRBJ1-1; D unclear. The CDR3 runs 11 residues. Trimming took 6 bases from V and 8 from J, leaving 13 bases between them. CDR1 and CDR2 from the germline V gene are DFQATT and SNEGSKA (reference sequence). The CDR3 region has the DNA TGCAGTGCCTCGCTTGGACGGGAAGCTTTCTTT. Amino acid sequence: CSASLGREAFF.

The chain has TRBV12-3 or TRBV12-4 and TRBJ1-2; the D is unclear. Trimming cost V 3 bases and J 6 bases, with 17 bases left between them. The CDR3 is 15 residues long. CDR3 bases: TGTGCCAGCAGTTTCGGTACCCCCCTTTGGAATGGCTACACCTTC. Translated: CASSFGTPLWNGYTF.

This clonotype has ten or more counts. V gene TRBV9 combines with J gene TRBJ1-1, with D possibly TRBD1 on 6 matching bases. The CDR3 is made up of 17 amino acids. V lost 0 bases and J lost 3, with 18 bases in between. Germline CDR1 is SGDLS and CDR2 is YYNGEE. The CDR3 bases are TGTGCCAGCAGCGTAGGATTGGGGGGGCGCGGGGACACTGAAGCTTTCTTT. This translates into CASSVGLGGRGDTEAFF. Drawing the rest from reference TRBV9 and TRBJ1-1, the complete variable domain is DSGVTQTPKHLITATGQRVTLRCSPRSGDLSVYWYQQSLDQGLQFLIQYYNGEERAKGNILERFSAQQFPDLHSELNLSSLELGDSALYFCASSVGLGGRGDTEAFFGQGTRLTVV.

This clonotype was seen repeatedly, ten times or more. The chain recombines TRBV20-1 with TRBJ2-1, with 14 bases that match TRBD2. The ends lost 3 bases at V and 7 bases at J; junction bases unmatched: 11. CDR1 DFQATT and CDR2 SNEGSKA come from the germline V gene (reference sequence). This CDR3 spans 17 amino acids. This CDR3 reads CSARVGTSGGWGNEQFF. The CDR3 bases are TGCAGTGCTAGGGTAGGGACTAGCGGGGGCTGGGGGAATGAGCAGTTCTTC.